A single sample is the source of the 17 T cell receptor beta chains below, sequenced in a study of identical twins. Each CDR3 protein is one row after TCRdb ran MiXCR on the 5' RACE reads. The data hold hundreds of thousands of distinct CDR3 sequences, with 20% to 25% observed a single time. The data were also submitted as part of a second study, on T cells expressing NK-cell markers.

The sequencing sample was made of CD4+ T cells sorted from blood. The receptor set was obtained from a woman between 18 and 29 years old in good health.

This chain links TRBV19 with TRBJ1-2; D unclear. The length of the CDR3 is 12 residues. V was cut by 3 bases and J by 3 bases, with 5 bases left in between. The germline V gene has CDR1 LNHDA and CDR2 SQIVND (reference sequence). The CDR3 region has the DNA TGTGCCAGTAGTATTAATCACTATGGCTACACCTTC. Protein product: CASSINHYGYTF.

The V gene is TRBV12-3 or TRBV12-4, the J gene TRBJ2-7, with D perhaps being TRBD1 or TRBD2 (5 bases each). This CDR3 comprises 12 residues. V was trimmed by 2 bases and J by 6 bases, leaving 8 bases between them. CDR3 DNA sequence: TGTGCCAGCAGTTTATGGGGGTTCGAGCAGTACTTC. Protein sequence: CASSLWGFEQYF.

This clonotype has only a few counts. The chain joins TRBV5-1 to TRBJ1-2; D gene unclear. Germline V lookup: CDR1 SGHRS, CDR2 YFSETQ. The CDR3 has 16 amino acids. Trimming cost V 3 bases and J 7 bases, with 22 bases left between them. The CDR3 loop reads CASSSSAPTVFSGYTF. The CDR3 DNA reads TGCGCCAGCAGCTCTTCCGCCCCCACAGTGTTCTCTGGCTACACCTTC.

Note on this clonotype: The junction shows a germline mismatch at one end, possibly a read error. The V gene is TRBV28, the J gene TRBJ2-1; no firm D call. The germline gives CDR1 MDHEN, CDR2 SYDVKM. The CDR3 spans 13 residues. CDR3 loop: CASSITAAGSKVF. The CDR3 DNA is TGTGCCAGCAGTATAACGGCAGCCGGCTCAAAAGTCTTC.

This sequence joins TRBV9 and TRBJ2-1; the D is unclear. V gave up 3 bases and J gave up 6 bases, with 10 bases separating them. In germline, CDR1 is SGDLS, CDR2 YYNGEE. The CDR3 is 13 amino acids. The CDR3 loop reads CASSALNGNEQFF. The CDR3 bases are TGTGCCAGCAGCGCCCTCAACGGCAATGAGCAGTTCTTC. The variable domain in full, with the rest retrieved from reference TRBV9 and TRBJ2-1, is DSGVTQTPKHLITATGQRVTLRCSPRSGDLSVYWYQQSLDQGLQFLIQYYNGEERAKGNILERFSAQQFPDLHSELNLSSLELGDSALYFCASSALNGNEQFFGPGTRLTVL.

This clonotype was observed a handful of times. The gene calls are TRBV29-1 and TRBJ2-2, with D tentatively TRBD1 or TRBD2 (5 bases each). The length of the CDR3 is 14 residues. Germline CDR1 reads SQVTM; CDR2 reads ANQGSEA. Trimming took off 6 bases at V and 1 base at J, with 12 bases between the two ends. The CDR3 coding sequence is TGCAGCGTAAAAACTGGGGGGAACACCGGGGAGCTGTTTTTT. Protein: CSVKTGGNTGELFF.

The chain employs TRBV2 and TRBJ1-5, with D possibly matching TRBD1 (5 bases). The CDR3 has 13 amino acids. V gave up 2 bases and J gave up 6 bases, with 8 bases separating them. Germline-derived CDR1 and CDR2 are SNHLY and FYNNEI. CDR3 in DNA: TGTGCCAGCAGTGAACAGGGTACTCAGCCCCAGCATTTT. Its translation is CASSEQGTQPQHF.

This clonotype was seen only a few times. The genes are TRBV12-3 or TRBV12-4 and TRBJ1-6; no firm D call. The germline V and J ends were trimmed by 0 bases and 0 bases, with 9 bases remaining between them. CDR3 length equals 17 residues. The chain's CDR3 is CASSLALGSSYNSPLHF. The CDR3 nucleotides are TGTGCCAGCAGTTTAGCGCTCGGCAGCTCCTATAATTCACCCCTCCACTTT.

The chain recombines TRBV15 with TRBJ2-6; D unresolved. The CDR3 has 19 residues. The germline V and J ends were trimmed by 0 bases and 0 bases, with 15 bases remaining between them. The germline V gene has CDR1 LNHNV and CDR2 YYDKDF (reference sequence). The CDR3 DNA is TGTGCCACCAGCAGAGATCTAATTGAATCCTCCTCTGGGGCCAACGTCCTGACTTTC. The encoded protein is CATSRDLIESSSGANVLTF.

The V and J genes are TRBV20-1 and TRBJ2-3; D might be TRBD2 (5 bases). V was pared by 6 bases and J by 5 bases, with 27 bases between. The length of the CDR3 is 17 residues. Germline loops: CDR1 DFQATT, CDR2 SNEGSKA (reference sequence). In DNA, the CDR3 is TGCAGTGCCGTTCAAGAGCGGCGCACCAGAGGTGGAGATACGCAGTATTTT. Its protein product is CSAVQERRTRGGDTQYF.

In its sample, this clonotype was seen a few times. The chain combines TRBV20-1 with TRBJ2-7; D not resolved. Germline V gene sequence: CDR1 DFQATT, CDR2 SNEGSKA (reference sequence). This CDR3 has 12 amino acids. With 3 bases removed from V and 1 base from J, the gap between germline ends came to 7 bases. This CDR3 is CSASDKSYEQYF. The CDR3 region has the DNA TGCAGTGCTAGCGACAAATCCTACGAGCAGTACTTC.

CDR3 DNA: TGCAGTGCTAGCCCACAGGTTTTCACAGATACGCAGTATTTT. Amino acid sequence: CSASPQVFTDTQYF. The rearrangement uses TRBV20-1 and TRBJ2-3; a weak D match, TRBD1 (5 bases). The length of the CDR3 is 14 residues. Germline-derived CDR1 and CDR2 are DFQATT and SNEGSKA (reference sequence). The V gene lost 3 bases and the J gene lost 2 bases, with 12 bases spanning the gap.

This clonotype was counted between two and nine times. The CDR3: CASSVDRARGSPLHF. CDR3 in DNA: TGTGCCAGCAGCGTAGATCGGGCGAGGGGTTCACCCCTCCACTTT. The chain joins TRBV9 to TRBJ1-6; D is perhaps TRBD1 (5 bases). Germline values: CDR1 SGDLS, CDR2 YYNGEE. V gave up 0 bases and J gave up 9 bases, with 13 bases separating them. The CDR3 sequence is 15 residues long.

This clonotype occurred a few times. The V and J genes are TRBV3-1 and TRBJ2-7; TRBD1 agrees at 9 bases. Trimming took 5 bases from V and 0 from J; bases not matched to a gene: 5. Germline lookup yields CDR1 LGHDT and CDR2 YNNKEL (reference sequence). This CDR3 contains 15 residues. In nucleotides, the CDR3 is TGTGCCAGCAGCTTACAGGGGGCCCTCTCCTACGAGCAGTACTTC. Protein: CASSLQGALSYEQYF.

The chain uses TRBV29-1 and TRBJ2-3, with 8 bases matching TRBD2. CDR3 length: 14 residues. Germline V gene sequence: CDR1 SQVTM, CDR2 ANQGSEA. CDR3 sequence (DNA): TGCTCTGGACTAGCTAGGGGGGGAACAGATACGCAGTATTTT. It codes for CSGLARGGTDTQYF.

This chain joins TRBV9 and TRBJ2-5; D tentatively fits TRBD1 or TRBD2 (5 bases each). The CDR3 consists of 15 residues. Trimming left V 0 bases short and J 4 bases short, with 13 bases between. Germline V gene sequence: CDR1 SGDLS, CDR2 YYNGEE. The CDR3 DNA sequence: TGTGCCAGCAGCGTAGCCGGGACCCTCGGAGAGACCCAGTACTTC. It translates to CASSVAGTLGETQYF.

This clonotype occurred once. The CDR3 region has the DNA TGTGCTAGTGGTTTGGTAGGGGGTGCTCAGCAGTACTTC. The encoded protein is CASGLVGGAQQYF. The chain couples TRBV12-5 to TRBJ2-7; a weak D match, TRBD1 (6 bases). V was shortened by 0 bases and J by 8 bases, with 11 bases between the two germline ends. CDR3 size: 13 residues. Germline-derived CDR1 and CDR2 are LGHNT and FRNRAP. The variable domain in full, with the rest retrieved from reference TRBV12-5 and TRBJ2-7, is DARVTQTPRHKVTEMGQEVTMRCQPILGHNTVFWYRQTMMQGLELLAYFRNRAPLDDSGMPKDRFSAEMPDATLATLKIQPSEPRDSAVYFCASGLVGGAQQYFGPGTRLTVT.